The 3 T cell receptor beta chains below come from one sample, sequenced in a study of cytomegalovirus exposure and HLA in healthy donors. The primer mix had 60 Vbeta and 13 Jbeta primers. Assay used: immunoSEQ multiplex PCR; TCRdb lists only in-frame clones, some missing. The table shows around 150,000 clones, with 79% occurring only once. Input material: PBMCs. The origin of the receptors is a man aged 35 to 55 in good health and CMV-seronegative.

This chain links TRBV13 with TRBJ1-3; the D is unclear. Trimming pared 3 bases from V and 0 bases from J, leaving 9 bases between. The CDR3 extends over 15 amino acids. Germline-derived CDR1 and CDR2 are PRHDT and FYEKMQ (reference sequence). The CDR3 coding sequence is TGTGCCAGCAGCTTCAACTCTAACTCTGGAAACACCATATATTTT. It yields the protein CASSFNSNSGNTIYF.

The V gene is TRBV27, the J gene TRBJ1-2, with D unclear. V was cut by 0 bases and J by 8 bases, with 13 bases left in between. Germline assignment: CDR1 MNHEY and CDR2 SMNVEV (reference sequence). The length of the CDR3 is 14 residues. CDR3: CASSLSEGLGGYTF. The CDR3 region has the DNA TGTGCCAGCAGTTTATCGGAGGGTTTAGGGGGCTACACCTTC.

This chain joins TRBV21-1 and TRBJ2-3; the tabulated D call, TRBD1, remains unverified against the DNA. TRBV21-1 is an annotated pseudogene. CDR3 length: 16 amino acids. The CDR3: CASSTTTGGSADTQYF. The CDR3 DNA reads as TGTGCCAGCAGCACGACGACAGGGGGCTCGGCAGATACGCAGTATTTT.